A single sample is the source of the 18 T cell receptor beta chains below, sequenced in a study of blood T cell repertoires in COVID-19 (dated by TCRdb to the early 2020s). The library was produced with the immunoSEQ multiplex PCR assay. Held by TCRdb, this immuneACCESS table contains in-frame sequences only and omits some clones. Under half of the omission traces to an unresolved V gene where checked; the cause of the rest is unknown. This sample lists 200,000 to 300,000 clones; around 90% were detected once. Roughly 4% of the sample is taken by the ten largest. Sequencing used peripheral blood. These receptors all come from a man aged 55 to 70 who had recovered from COVID-19.

This rearrangement joins TRBV4-1 to TRBJ2-7; perhaps TRBD1 as D (6 bases). V lost 4 bases to trimming and J lost 6 bases, with 16 bases between them. The CDR3 extends over 14 amino acids. Germline assignment: CDR1 MGHRA and CDR2 YSYEKL. The DNA of the CDR3 is TGCGCCAGCAGCCGGATACAGGGTCACATCGAGCAGTACTTC. As protein: CASSRIQGHIEQYF.

This chain connects TRBV5-1 to TRBJ1-4, with TRBD1 as a possible D gene (6 bases). Germline CDR1 reads SGHRS; CDR2 reads YFSETQ. V lost 7 bases and J lost 8, with 21 bases in between. The CDR3 covers 15 residues. CDR3 nucleotides: TGCGCCAGCCAAACAGGGATGTTCTCGGGCGAAAAACTGTTTTTT. This sequence encodes CASQTGMFSGEKLFF.

V and J are TRBV7-6 and TRBJ1-3; D not resolved. Germline V CDR1 and CDR2: SGHVS, FNYEAQ. The CDR3 runs to 19 residues. Trimming pared 2 bases from V and 4 bases from J, leaving 24 bases between. CDR3 DNA sequence: TGTGCCAGCAGCTTAATCCAACCAGCTTTTGAGGCGTCAGGAAACACCATATATTTT. Residues: CASSLIQPAFEASGNTIYF.

The chain employs TRBV10-3 and TRBJ2-3; a possible D gene is TRBD2 (6 bases). The CDR3 sequence is 14 residues long. Trimming shortened V by 8 bases and J by 4 bases, and 16 bases separated the two germline ends. CDR1 and CDR2 (germline): ENHRY, SYGVKD. The CDR3 region is CAIRGFQKSDTQYF. Written as DNA, the CDR3 is TGTGCCATCCGGGGGTTTCAAAAGTCAGATACGCAGTATTTT.

The CDR3 here is CASSPRTGNQPQHF. CDR3 DNA: TGTGCCAGCTCACCACGGACAGGGAATCAGCCCCAGCATTTT. The chain combines TRBV18 with TRBJ1-5; 8 bases are shared with TRBD1. CDR1 and CDR2 (germline): KGHSH, LQKENI. V was clipped by 1 base and J by 4 bases; unmatched bases: 0. The CDR3 consists of 14 residues.

This rearrangement joins TRBV5-1 to TRBJ2-7, with D possibly TRBD1 on 6 matching bases. Per the germline V gene, CDR1 is SGHRS and CDR2 is YFSETQ. V dropped 2 bases and J dropped 1 base, with 16 bases sitting between them. The CDR3 sequence is 16 residues long. Here the CDR3 reads CASSFITGQTSYEQYF. As DNA, the CDR3 is TGCGCCAGCAGCTTCATTACAGGGCAAACATCCTACGAGCAGTACTTC.

The J gene is TRBJ2-5, the V gene TRBV5-1; 7 positions match TRBD1. After removal of 0 bases from V and 5 bases from J, the junction contained 1 base not matched to a gene. This CDR3 contains 13 residues. The germline V gene has CDR1 SGHRS and CDR2 YFSETQ. CDR3 sequence: CASSLGGGETQYF. The CDR3 DNA reads as TGCGCCAGCAGCTTGGGAGGGGGCGAGACCCAGTACTTC.

CDR3 DNA sequence: TGCAGCGCCGCGTTAGCTGAAGCTTTCTTT. This sequence encodes CSAALAEAFF. The chain recombines TRBV29-1 with TRBJ1-1, with no clear D. CDR1 is SQVTM and CDR2 is ANQGSEA in the germline V gene. CDR3 length: 10 amino acids. The V end was cut by 7 bases, the J end by 6 bases, with 9 bases between.

The J gene is TRBJ2-7, the V gene TRBV9, with 7 bases lining up with TRBD1. The trim removed 4 bases at V and 6 bases at J, leaving 10 bases unmatched. The CDR3 has 14 residues. Germline CDR1 SGDLS, CDR2 YYNGEE. The CDR3 protein is CASSSVGGRGEQYF. The CDR3 DNA reads as TGTGCCAGCAGCTCCGTAGGGGGCCGGGGCGAGCAGTACTTC.

This sequence joins TRBV18 and TRBJ1-5; TRBD1 aligns across 10 bases. J lost 7 bases, V lost 2 bases, and 5 bases had no gene match. The CDR3 contains 15 residues. The V gene's germline CDR1 is KGHSH and CDR2 LQKENI. In DNA form, the CDR3 reads TGTGCCAGCTCACCAAGGACAGGGGGTGGGCAGCCCCAGCATTTT. Protein sequence: CASSPRTGGGQPQHF.

J is TRBJ2-5 and V is TRBV19, with 9 bases fitting TRBD2. CDR3 length: 14 amino acids. Per the germline V gene, CDR1 is LNHDA and CDR2 is SQIVND (reference sequence). V lost 7 bases, J lost 1 base, and 4 bases stayed unmatched. The CDR3 here is CASTETSGQETQYF. CDR3 coding DNA: TGTGCCAGTACCGAGACTAGCGGCCAAGAGACCCAGTACTTC.

The genes are TRBV9 and TRBJ2-7, with D perhaps matching TRBD2 (6 bases). Looked up from germline, CDR1 is SGDLS and CDR2 is YYNGEE. V was trimmed by 3 bases and J by 5 bases, leaving 18 bases between them. The CDR3 has 15 residues. CDR3 nucleotide sequence: TGTGCCAGCAGCGCGAACCCCGCGGGGACCGACGAGCAGTACTTC. Its translation is CASSANPAGTDEQYF.

This chain links TRBV2 with TRBJ2-7, with 9 bases matching TRBD2. Germline lookup yields CDR1 SNHLY and CDR2 FYNNEI. The CDR3 is 16 amino acids. Losses at the gene ends were 3 bases for V and 3 bases for J; bases not matched to a gene: 9. The CDR3 loop is CASSEFASGERYEQYF. Written as DNA, the CDR3 is TGTGCCAGCAGTGAGTTTGCTAGCGGGGAACGCTACGAGCAGTACTTC.

The rearrangement links TRBV3-1 (or the pseudogene TRBV3-2) to TRBJ2-7; TRBD2 matches at 7 bases. The germline gives CDR1 LGHDT, CDR2 YNNKEL (reference sequence). J gave up 5 bases and V 3 bases, and 10 bases lay outside the gene matches. The CDR3 covers 15 residues. CDR3 in DNA: TGTGCCAGCAGCCAGGGAGGGACGGGCCCCCACGAGCAGTACTTC. Translating gives CASSQGGTGPHEQYF.

This clone was observed at least ten times. V usage is TRBV4-1 and J usage is TRBJ1-1, with unresolved D. Trimming shortened V by 1 base and J by 1 base, and 7 bases separated the two germline ends. The CDR3 is made up of 14 amino acids. Germline-derived CDR1 and CDR2 are MGHRA and YSYEKL. The CDR3 region is CASSQVTENTEAFF. The CDR3 bases are TGCGCCAGCAGCCAAGTAACAGAGAACACTGAAGCTTTCTTT.

V is TRBV4-2 and J is TRBJ2-2; D possibly corresponds to TRBD1 (6 bases). The ends were cut back, 5 bases at V and 7 bases at J, with 8 bases in the middle. This CDR3 has 12 amino acids. Germline V gene lookup returns CDR1 LGHNA and CDR2 YNFKEQ. The CDR3 DNA reads as TGTGCCAGCAGCGACAGGCACGGGGAGCTGTTTTTT. As protein: CASSDRHGELFF.

The rearrangement links TRBV30 to TRBJ1-1; 8 bases align to TRBD1. CDR1 GTSNPN and CDR2 SVGIG come from the germline V gene (reference sequence). V lost 1 base and J lost 10; bases outside the gene matches: 2. The length of the CDR3 is 11 residues. The CDR3 reads CAWSADRGAFF. CDR3 nucleotide sequence: TGTGCCTGGAGTGCCGACAGGGGAGCTTTCTTT.

The CDR3 protein is CASSPPIGVNSPLHF. As DNA, the CDR3 is TGTGCCAGCTCACCACCGATCGGGGTTAATTCACCCCTCCACTTT. The rearrangement links TRBV18 to TRBJ1-6; D is uncertain. This CDR3 has 15 residues. Trimming removed 0 bases at V and 6 bases at J, with 9 bases between. The germline V gene encodes CDR1 KGHSH and CDR2 LQKENI.